Below, 26 T cell receptor beta chains from the same sample are listed, as sequenced in a study of cytomegalovirus exposure and HLA in healthy donors. Sequenced by immunoSEQ multiplex PCR; TCRdb stores in-frame clones only, minus some. The sample has fewer than 350,000 clones; 88% are singletons. Sequences were obtained from PBMCs. Receptor source: a woman aged 18-35 years in good health and CMV-seronegative.

The CDR3 reads CASSQADSLNSPLHF. In DNA, the CDR3 is TGTGCCAGCAGCCAAGCGGACAGTTTGAATTCACCCCTCCACTTT. This rearrangement joins TRBV14 to TRBJ1-6, with D possibly TRBD1 on 6 matching bases. The germline gives CDR1 SGHDN, CDR2 FVKESK. The CDR3 has 15 amino acids. V was cut by 1 base and J by 7 bases, with 11 bases left in between.

This chain connects TRBV5-1 to TRBJ1-3; no definite D call. Germline lookup yields CDR1 SGHRS and CDR2 YFSETQ. The length of the CDR3 is 13 residues. V dropped 3 bases and J dropped 2 bases, with 6 bases sitting between them. CDR3 sequence (DNA): TGCGCCAGCAGCTCCGGGGCTGGAAACACCATATATTTT. Protein product: CASSSGAGNTIYF.

This chain uses TRBV28 with TRBJ2-6; 8 bases line up with TRBD1. The junction had 9 bases not matched to a gene; V was cut back by 5 bases and J by 0 bases. The CDR3 runs to 18 residues. Germline CDR1 reads MDHEN; CDR2 reads SYDVKM. CDR3 protein: CASSPRTGTRSGANVLTF. DNA of the CDR3: TGTGCCAGCAGTCCCCGGACAGGGACCCGCTCTGGGGCCAACGTCCTGACTTTC. The variable domain in full, with the rest retrieved from reference TRBV28 and TRBJ2-6, is DVKVTQSSRYLVKRTGEKVFLECVQDMDHENMFWYRQDPGLGLRLIYFSYDVKMKEKGDIPEGYSVSREKKERFSLILESASTNQTSMYLCASSPRTGTRSGANVLTFGAGSRLTVL.

The J gene is TRBJ2-1, the V gene TRBV7-3, with TRBD2 identical over 9 bases. Germline trimming cut 1 base from V and 4 bases from J; bases unmatched to any gene: 5. CDR3 length: 16 residues. Germline lookup yields CDR1 SGHTA and CDR2 FQGTGA. CDR3 amino acids: CASSLNPSGAYNEQFF. The CDR3 bases are TGTGCCAGCAGCTTAAATCCTAGCGGGGCTTACAATGAGCAGTTCTTC. Full variable domain (rest looked up from reference TRBV7-3 and TRBJ2-1): GAGVSQTPSNKVTEKGKYVELRCDPISGHTALYWYRQSLGQGPEFLIYFQGTGAADDSGLPNDRFFAVRPEGSVSTLKIQRTERGDSAVYLCASSLNPSGAYNEQFFGPGTRLTVL.

This clone was recorded once. The CDR3 DNA follows: TGTGCCAGCACGAAATCCTGGGGGGATAACACTGAAGCTTTCTTT. Protein sequence: CASTKSWGDNTEAFF. The chain links TRBV28 to TRBJ1-1; D may be TRBD1 (5 bases). Germline CDR1 and CDR2: MDHEN and SYDVKM. The CDR3 sequence is 15 residues long. Trimming left V 7 bases short and J 2 bases short, with 17 bases between.

The chain employs TRBV5-1 and TRBJ2-7, with TRBD2 matching 10 bases. The V segment lost 1 base and the J segment 3 bases; nucleotides outside the gene matches: 10. Germline V gene lookup returns CDR1 SGHRS and CDR2 YFSETQ. This CDR3 spans 17 amino acids. The CDR3, as DNA: TGCGCCAGCAGCTTGTCGGCCGGGACTAGCGTGAGCTACGAGCAGTACTTC. This codes for CASSLSAGTSVSYEQYF.

V gene TRBV5-1 combines with J gene TRBJ2-3; TRBD1 might be the D (7 bases). Germline CDR1 and CDR2: SGHRS and YFSETQ. This CDR3 has 16 residues. V lost 0 bases and J lost 3, with 14 bases in between. The chain's CDR3 is CASSLEGGAGTDTQYF. DNA for the CDR3: TGCGCCAGCAGCTTGGAAGGGGGCGCGGGGACAGATACGCAGTATTTT.

The chain recombines TRBV6-5 with TRBJ1-5; possible D gene TRBD1, 6 bases. The V end lost 6 bases, the J end lost 4 bases, and 16 bases lay between the germline ends. This CDR3 is 15 amino acids long. Germline V gene data show CDR1 as MNHEY and CDR2 as SVGAGI. The CDR3 DNA reads TGTGCCAGCAGAAGTGTTGGAAGGGGGAATCAGCCCCAGCATTTT. It translates to CASRSVGRGNQPQHF.

V is TRBV19 and J is TRBJ2-7, with D tentatively TRBD2 (5 bases). The V gene's germline CDR1 is LNHDA and CDR2 SQIVND (reference sequence). The length of the CDR3 is 14 residues. Trimming took off 5 bases at V and 3 bases at J, with 14 bases between the two ends. CDR3 loop: CASSLPTRNYEQYF. CDR3 bases: TGTGCCAGTAGTCTCCCAACTAGAAACTACGAGCAGTACTTC.

The chain is built from TRBV27 and TRBJ2-5, with D possibly matching TRBD2 (5 bases). Germline values: CDR1 MNHEY, CDR2 SMNVEV (reference sequence). The CDR3 is made up of 15 amino acids. Trimming left V 6 bases short and J 1 base short, with 15 bases between. The CDR3 DNA reads as TGTGCCAGCAGGGGGAGACCATCCCTCCAAGAGACCCAGTACTTC. It translates to CASRGRPSLQETQYF.

The genes are TRBV5-1 and TRBJ2-1, with TRBD2 matching 7 bases. The germline V gene encodes CDR1 SGHRS and CDR2 YFSETQ. The CDR3 has 14 residues. V lost 0 bases and J lost 4; bases outside the gene matches: 1. The CDR3 DNA is TGCGCCAGCAGCTTGGGACTAGCTTACAATGAGCAGTTCTTC. Its translation: CASSLGLAYNEQFF. Full variable domain (outside the CDR3, taken from reference TRBV5-1 and TRBJ2-1): KAGVTQTPRYLIKTRGQQVTLSCSPISGHRSVSWYQQTPGQGLQFLFEYFSETQRNKGNFPGRFSGRQFSNSRSEMNVSTLELGDSALYLCASSLGLAYNEQFFGPGTRLTVL.

The chain joins TRBV28 to TRBJ2-5, with 8 bases aligning to TRBD2. V lost 7 bases, J lost 4 bases, and 8 bases stayed unmatched. Germline V gives CDR1 MDHEN, CDR2 SYDVKM. The CDR3 runs to 14 residues. In DNA form, the CDR3 reads TGTGCCAGCACAAGCGGGGGTCAGGGAGAGACCCAGTACTTC. Its protein is CASTSGGQGETQYF.

Comment on this clone: Other nucleotide sequences in the sample specify the same CDR3. The chain has TRBV6-5 and TRBJ2-7; 10 nucleotides match TRBD2. The CDR3 sequence is 14 residues long. The germline V gene encodes CDR1 MNHEY and CDR2 SVGAGI. V lost 5 bases, J lost 0 bases, and 1 base stayed unmatched. Written as DNA, the CDR3 is TGTGCCAGCAGTCCTAGCGGGAGCTCCTACGAGCAGTACTTC. It encodes CASSPSGSSYEQYF.

V gene TRBV9 combines with J gene TRBJ2-7; tentative D call: TRBD1 (5 bases). The CDR3 covers 14 residues. Trimming pared 4 bases from V and 4 bases from J, leaving 15 bases between. The germline V gene encodes CDR1 SGDLS and CDR2 YYNGEE. The CDR3 nucleotides are TGTGCCAGCAGCTTTTCGACAGTGGGGTACGAGCAGTACTTC. Protein sequence: CASSFSTVGYEQYF.

This chain links TRBV11-2 with TRBJ2-3, with TRBD2 matching 10 bases. The V gene's germline CDR1 is SGHAT and CDR2 FQNNGV. The CDR3 is 15 residues long. With 2 bases clipped from V and 3 bases from J, the junction kept 2 bases outside the gene matches. The CDR3 protein is CASSLRAGGTDTQYF. In DNA form, the CDR3 reads TGTGCCAGCAGCTTACGAGCGGGAGGGACAGATACGCAGTATTTT.

This clone was detected only once. The chain uses TRBV19 and TRBJ2-7; D is possibly TRBD1 (5 bases). This CDR3 comprises 14 residues. V gave up 3 bases and J gave up 6 bases, with 15 bases separating them. Germline V lookup: CDR1 LNHDA, CDR2 SQIVND (reference sequence). The chain's CDR3 is CASSIGSGAGEQYF. The DNA of the CDR3 is TGTGCCAGTAGTATTGGCAGTGGGGCTGGCGAGCAGTACTTC. The whole variable domain, filled in from reference TRBV19 and TRBJ2-7, reads DGGITQSPKYLFRKEGQNVTLSCEQNLNHDAMYWYRQDPGQGLRLIYYSQIVNDFQKGDIAEGYSVSREKKESFPLTVTSAQKNPTAFYLCASSIGSGAGEQYFGPGTRLTVT.

The CDR3 loop reads CASSRLGTSGTGDREQYF. CDR3 nucleotides: TGTGCCAGTAGTAGGCTCGGGACTAGCGGGACGGGGGATCGGGAGCAGTACTTC. This rearrangement joins TRBV19 to TRBJ2-7, with TRBD2 identical over 13 bases. The CDR3 consists of 18 residues. J lost 7 bases, V lost 4 bases, and 16 bases had no gene match. Germline CDR1 is LNHDA and CDR2 is SQIVND (reference sequence). The full variable domain, with the rest looked up from reference TRBV19 and TRBJ2-7, is DGGITQSPKYLFRKEGQNVTLSCEQNLNHDAMYWYRQDPGQGLRLIYYSQIVNDFQKGDIAEGYSVSREKKESFPLTVTSAQKNPTAFYLCASSRLGTSGTGDREQYFGPGTRLTVT.

This clone was seen once. The chain joins TRBV13 to TRBJ2-3; the D gene is possibly TRBD1 (6 bases). V lost 1 base and J 5 bases, leaving 10 bases between the germline ends. CDR1 is PRHDT, CDR2 FYEKMQ, per germline (reference sequence). The CDR3 spans 14 residues. In DNA form, the CDR3 reads TGTGCCAGCAGCTTAGAAGGGGGACAAGATACGCAGTATTTT. As protein: CASSLEGGQDTQYF.

The chain uses TRBV27 and TRBJ2-7, with D tentatively TRBD2 (6 bases). Germline V lookup: CDR1 MNHEY, CDR2 SMNVEV (reference sequence). The CDR3 runs to 13 residues. V lost 7 bases to trimming and J lost 3 bases, with 13 bases between them. CDR3 DNA: TGTGCCAGCACCGCGGGACGGGACTACGAGCAGTACTTC. It specifies CASTAGRDYEQYF.

This clone appeared a single time. The chain has TRBV6-5 and TRBJ2-2; D is undetermined. This CDR3 comprises 14 residues. The germline V and J ends were trimmed by 4 bases and 3 bases, with 9 bases remaining between them. CDR1 is MNHEY, CDR2 SVGAGI, per germline. The CDR3 sequence is CASSLSRDTGELFF. The CDR3 DNA reads as TGTGCCAGCAGTTTATCTCGGGACACCGGGGAGCTGTTTTTT.

The J gene is TRBJ1-1, the V gene TRBV6-5, with no clear D. Germline loops: CDR1 MNHEY, CDR2 SVGAGI. CDR3 length equals 14 residues. Trimming took 0 bases from V and 2 from J, leaving 7 bases between them. The CDR3: CASSYSRLNTEAFF. The CDR3 DNA sequence: TGTGCCAGCAGTTACTCGAGGTTAAACACTGAAGCTTTCTTT.

The chain is built from TRBV7-8 and TRBJ1-4; 8 bases map to TRBD1. The CDR3 extends over 16 amino acids. Losses at the gene ends were 2 bases for V and 8 bases for J; bases not matched to a gene: 10. Germline V gives CDR1 SGHVS, CDR2 FQNEAQ. The CDR3: CASSLPPRGRREKLFF. The CDR3 nucleotides are TGTGCCAGCAGCTTACCACCCAGGGGGCGCAGGGAAAAACTGTTTTTT.

V is TRBV28 and J is TRBJ2-6; TRBD1 agrees at 7 bases. The germline V gene has CDR1 MDHEN and CDR2 SYDVKM. The CDR3 loop spans 17 amino acids. J lost 1 base, V lost 6 bases, and 9 bases had no gene match. The CDR3: CASRSGTVSSGANVLTF. Here the CDR3 DNA reads TGTGCCAGCAGATCCGGGACAGTCTCATCTGGGGCCAACGTCCTGACTTTC.

The chain has TRBV5-6 and TRBJ2-2; 7 positions agree with TRBD1. The CDR3 sequence is 14 residues long. The germline V gene encodes CDR1 SGHDT and CDR2 YYEEEE. V shed 5 bases and J 4 bases; nucleotides not matched to a gene: 5. The CDR3 bases are TGTGCCAGCAGGCGGCAGGGGGTCACCGGGGAGCTGTTTTTT. Residues: CASRRQGVTGELFF.

The chain links TRBV27 to TRBJ2-2, with D perhaps TRBD1 (6 bases). Per the germline V gene, CDR1 is MNHEY and CDR2 is SMNVEV (reference sequence). The CDR3 sequence is 16 residues long. The V and J ends lost 6 bases and 0 bases respectively, with 14 bases between them. The CDR3 DNA follows: TGTGCCAGCAGCCAGAAGGACAGAACGAACACCGGGGAGCTGTTTTTT. This sequence encodes CASSQKDRTNTGELFF.

This chain uses TRBV28 with TRBJ1-4; the D is unclear. The germline V gene encodes CDR1 MDHEN and CDR2 SYDVKM. This CDR3 spans 12 amino acids. Trimming removed 4 bases at V and 8 bases at J, with 8 bases between. The CDR3 loop is CASSSSREKLFF. CDR3 nucleotide sequence: TGTGCCAGCAGTTCCTCGAGAGAAAAACTGTTTTTT.